A single sample gave rise to the 19 T cell receptor beta chains below, sequenced in a study of neoadjuvant anti-PD-1 for oral cavity cancer. Time point in this sample: after neoadjuvant nivolumab, at surgical resection. TCRdb's table, derived via immunoSEQ multiplex PCR, lists solely in-frame clones and lacks some. The sample carries over 13,000 clones, 65% to 80% recorded once. The sequences come from PBMCs, collected after nivolumab (anti-PD-1) treatment. The receptors shown here come from a person between 35 and 79 years old with oral cavity squamous cell carcinoma.

This clone came up a few times. This rearrangement joins TRBV30 to TRBJ1-1; no reliable D call. Trimming left V 2 bases short and J 8 bases short, with 12 bases between. The CDR3 contains 12 residues. Germline V gene lookup returns CDR1 GTSNPN and CDR2 SVGIG (reference sequence). Here the CDR3 reads CAWSHGPREAFF. DNA of the CDR3: TGTGCCTGGAGTCACGGGCCTCGGGAAGCTTTCTTT.

The chain carries TRBV19 and TRBJ2-3; D is unresolved. CDR3 length: 13 amino acids. Trimming stripped 5 bases from V and 6 bases from J, with 12 bases between. Germline lookup yields CDR1 LNHDA and CDR2 SQIVND (reference sequence). This CDR3 reads CASSRSDSDTQYF. The CDR3 bases are TGTGCCAGTAGTCGGTCCGATTCGGATACGCAGTATTTT.

This clone was detected once. The V call is TRBV2, the J call TRBJ1-3, with a weak D call TRBD1 (5 bases). The CDR3 is 15 amino acids. Germline V gives CDR1 SNHLY, CDR2 FYNNEI. V was pared by 4 bases and J by 2 bases, with 12 bases between. The CDR3 sequence: CASSGQGGAGNTIYF. For the CDR3, the DNA is TGTGCCAGCAGTGGCCAGGGAGGAGCTGGAAACACCATATATTTT.

The chain has TRBV6-6 and TRBJ2-7; 10 bases are shared with TRBD1. Germline V gene lookup returns CDR1 MNHNY and CDR2 SVGAGI (reference sequence). J was trimmed by 3 bases and V by 6 bases; bases with no gene match: 5. The CDR3 runs 14 residues. CDR3 in DNA: TGTGCCAGCAGACGGGACAGGGGAGTCTACGAGCAGTACTTC. Translation: CASRRDRGVYEQYF.

The genes are TRBV7-2 and TRBJ1-5; D is perhaps TRBD1 (5 bases). Germline V gene data show CDR1 as SGHTA and CDR2 as FQGNSA. The CDR3 length is 13 residues. V shed 1 base and J shed 7 bases, with 8 bases lying between them. The CDR3 nucleotides are TGTGCCAGCAGCTTAGGGGGGAGCCAGCCCCAGCATTTT. Its translation: CASSLGGSQPQHF.

The chain couples TRBV27 to TRBJ2-7; D unclear. V shed 6 bases and J shed 1 base, with 10 bases lying between them. This CDR3 spans 13 amino acids. Germline CDR1 MNHEY, CDR2 SMNVEV (reference sequence). The CDR3 protein is CASSSYISYEQYF. DNA for the CDR3: TGTGCCAGCAGCTCCTACATATCCTACGAGCAGTACTTC.

This clone showed up just a few times. The chain links TRBV30 to TRBJ1-1; 7 bases are shared with TRBD1. This CDR3 comprises 13 residues. With V trimmed by 2 bases and J by 7 bases, 7 bases remained unmatched. The germline CDR1 and CDR2 sequences are GTSNPN and SVGIG (reference sequence). The CDR3 sequence is CAWSRQGALEAFF. The CDR3 nucleotides read TGTGCCTGGAGTAGACAGGGAGCTCTTGAAGCTTTCTTT.

The chain employs TRBV6-1 and TRBJ2-7, with 11 nucleotides matching TRBD2. V shed 4 bases and J 0 bases; nucleotides not matched to a gene: 5. Germline V gene sequence: CDR1 MNHNS, CDR2 SASEGT. The CDR3 runs 16 residues. The CDR3 DNA follows: TGTGCCAGCAGTGGGACGACTAGCGGGACCTCCTACGAGCAGTACTTC. It yields the protein CASSGTTSGTSYEQYF.

This chain links TRBV19 with TRBJ1-1, with D possibly being TRBD1 (5 bases). The CDR3 spans 15 residues. Trimming shortened V by 9 bases and J by 1 base, and 18 bases separated the two germline ends. Germline V gives CDR1 LNHDA, CDR2 SQIVND (reference sequence). The CDR3 DNA reads TGTGCCAGCGGTATAGGGGTGGCAAAGAACACTGAAGCTTTCTTT. Translation: CASGIGVAKNTEAFF.

DNA of the CDR3: TGTGCCAGCAGTGACGCCGGGACCCCAGAGACCCAGTACTTC. Translated, it gives CASSDAGTPETQYF. The chain links TRBV2 to TRBJ2-5; D assignment may be TRBD1 or TRBD2 (5 bases each). This CDR3 spans 14 amino acids. CDR1 is SNHLY, CDR2 FYNNEI, per germline. Between the trimmed V and J ends, which lost 3 bases and 4 bases, there was a span of 12 bases.

The chain couples TRBV30 to TRBJ2-4; 8 bases line up with TRBD2. Per the germline V gene, CDR1 is GTSNPN and CDR2 is SVGIG (reference sequence). Losses at the gene ends were 3 bases for V and 6 bases for J; bases not matched to a gene: 7. This CDR3 is 14 amino acids long. CDR3 nucleotides: TGTGCCTGGAGCAGACTAGCGCGATTAAACATTCAGTACTTC. This translates into CAWSRLARLNIQYF.

The V call is TRBV5-1, the J call TRBJ1-2, with D perhaps matching TRBD1 (5 bases). The germline gives CDR1 SGHRS, CDR2 YFSETQ. The V end was cut by 4 bases, the J end by 4 bases, with 14 bases between. The CDR3 has 14 amino acids. The CDR3 DNA reads as TGCGCCAGCAGCGGAGGGACGTGGGGCTATGGCTACACCTTC. Amino acids: CASSGGTWGYGYTF.

The chain uses TRBV28 and TRBJ2-1, with 13 bases lining up with TRBD2. CDR1 and CDR2 (germline): MDHEN, SYDVKM. The CDR3 length is 15 residues. Unmatched junction bases numbered 7, after V lost 9 bases and J lost 5 bases. This chain's CDR3 is CASTSGTSGNNEQFF. In nucleotides, the CDR3 is TGTGCCAGTACTTCCGGGACTAGCGGGAACAATGAGCAGTTCTTC.

V usage is TRBV4-2 and J usage is TRBJ2-1, with D perhaps TRBD1 (5 bases). The CDR3 length is 15 residues. Germline loops: CDR1 LGHNA, CDR2 YNFKEQ. V shed 4 bases and J shed 0 bases, with 10 bases lying between them. CDR3 protein: CASSLQGPSYNEQFF. Here the CDR3 DNA reads TGTGCCAGCAGCCTCCAGGGCCCCTCCTACAATGAGCAGTTCTTC.

The chain links TRBV5-1 to TRBJ2-3; 12 nucleotides match TRBD2. Losses at the gene ends were 3 bases for V and 6 bases for J; bases not matched to a gene: 11. Looked up from germline, CDR1 is SGHRS and CDR2 is YFSETQ. This CDR3 is built from 17 residues. DNA for the CDR3: TGCGCCAGCAGCTCGGGAACTAGCGGGAGGCTCAGGGATACGCAGTATTTT. It is translated as CASSSGTSGRLRDTQYF.

DNA for the CDR3: TGTGCCAGCAGTGAACAGGGACTAGCCGGCAATGAGCAGTTCTTC. Amino acids: CASSEQGLAGNEQFF. V is TRBV6-1 and J is TRBJ2-1; 9 positions agree with TRBD2. The CDR3 has 15 amino acids. The V gene end was trimmed by 2 bases and the J gene end by 6 bases; junction bases not matched to a gene: 5. Germline CDR1 is MNHNS and CDR2 is SASEGT.

The V call is TRBV27, the J call TRBJ2-5; 8 positions agree with TRBD2. J gave up 5 bases and V 5 bases, and 10 bases lay outside the gene matches. The germline V gene has CDR1 MNHEY and CDR2 SMNVEV (reference sequence). The CDR3 is 15 residues long. CDR3 residues: CASSPQTSARETQYF. The CDR3 nucleotides read TGTGCCAGCAGTCCGCAGACTAGCGCTAGGGAGACCCAGTACTTC.

The chain recombines TRBV11-2 with TRBJ1-1; the match to TRBD1 covers 8 bases. J was trimmed by 0 bases and V by 6 bases; bases with no gene match: 9. Germline-derived CDR1 and CDR2 are SGHAT and FQNNGV. CDR3 length equals 16 residues. The CDR3 DNA reads TGTGCCAGCAGACCAGGGGGCGGAATTTTGAACACTGAAGCTTTCTTT. Translating it yields CASRPGGGILNTEAFF.

The chain combines TRBV5-4 with TRBJ1-2; possible D gene TRBD1, 5 bases. The length of the CDR3 is 15 residues. The germline CDR1 and CDR2 sequences are SGHNT and YYREEE (reference sequence). V was cut by 4 bases and J by 4 bases, with 17 bases left in between. CDR3 amino acids: CASSPGGEGIYGYTF. The CDR3 bases are TGTGCCAGCAGCCCTGGGGGGGAAGGCATCTATGGCTACACCTTC.